The 9 T cell receptor beta chains below were found in one sample sequenced in a study of OX40 agonist ivuxolimab in advanced cancers. Measured with immunoSEQ multiplex PCR; TCRdb has only the in-frame clones, and not every one. The sample records around 79,000 clones, 86% being singletons. The sample consisted of CD4+ or CD8+ T cells sorted from blood, taken in a trial of the OX40 agonist ivuxolimab. The receptors were sampled from an adult with an advanced solid tumor such as melanoma, head and neck, liver or kidney cancer.

This chain joins TRBV9 and TRBJ2-6, with TRBD1 matching over 11 bases. The V gene end was trimmed by 7 bases and the J gene end by 1 base; junction bases not matched to a gene: 7. Germline V gives CDR1 SGDLS, CDR2 YYNGEE. CDR3 length: 17 residues. CDR3 DNA: TGTGCCAGCTCCGGACAGGGGGCCGCTTCTGGGGCCAACGTCCTGACTTTC. Amino acids: CASSGQGAASGANVLTF.

This sequence joins TRBV5-1 and TRBJ2-7; tentatively, D is TRBD1 or TRBD2 (5 bases each). CDR3 length: 15 amino acids. Germline CDR1 SGHRS, CDR2 YFSETQ. V lost 1 base and J 7 bases, leaving 18 bases between the germline ends. CDR3 bases: TGCGCCAGCAGCTTGAGTGGGACGGGGCTTGAGGAGCAGTACTTC. It is translated as CASSLSGTGLEEQYF.

The V and J genes are TRBV6-5 and TRBJ1-1; D may be TRBD1 (6 bases). CDR3 length: 14 amino acids. Trimming pared 6 bases from V and 1 base from J, leaving 12 bases between. Germline V gene data show CDR1 as MNHEY and CDR2 as SVGAGI. The CDR3 DNA is TGTGCCAGCAGCTCAGGACAGCCGAACACTGAAGCTTTCTTT. Translated: CASSSGQPNTEAFF.

V usage is TRBV5-4 and J usage is TRBJ1-2, with TRBD1 matching over 8 bases. CDR3 length: 15 residues. J gave up 8 bases and V 3 bases, and 12 bases lay outside the gene matches. The germline V gene has CDR1 SGHNT and CDR2 YYREEE (reference sequence). The CDR3 DNA reads as TGTGCCAGCAGCTCCGGACAGGGAGCAAATTCCGGCTACACCTTC. Translated: CASSSGQGANSGYTF.

The chain employs TRBV5-6 and TRBJ2-7; D perhaps matches TRBD2 (5 bases). V lost 0 bases to trimming and J lost 5 bases, with 15 bases between them. From germline, CDR1 is SGHDT and CDR2 YYEEEE. This CDR3 spans 15 amino acids. The CDR3 DNA reads as TGTGCCAGCAGCTTGGATGGTCTAGCCAACAACGAGCAGTACTTC. As protein: CASSLDGLANNEQYF.

The CDR3 is CASSATSSYNSPLHF. CDR3 in DNA: TGTGCCAGCAGCGCTACGAGCTCCTATAATTCACCCCTCCACTTT. This chain links TRBV9 with TRBJ1-6; D ambiguous. V was shortened by 3 bases and J by 0 bases, with 7 bases between the two germline ends. Germline lookup yields CDR1 SGDLS and CDR2 YYNGEE. The CDR3 contains 15 residues.

The chain combines TRBV6-6 with TRBJ1-1, with D possibly TRBD1 on 6 matching bases. This CDR3 is built from 15 residues. Germline V gene data show CDR1 as MNHNY and CDR2 as SVGAGI (reference sequence). V shed 6 bases and J shed 1 base, with 15 bases lying between them. CDR3 protein: CASRPPMGQNTEAFF. The DNA of the CDR3 is TGTGCCAGCAGACCCCCGATGGGACAGAACACTGAAGCTTTCTTT.

V gene TRBV5-1 combines with J gene TRBJ1-6; no reliable D call. Deletions cut 0 bases from V and 6 bases from J, with 10 bases between. CDR1 is SGHRS, CDR2 YFSETQ, per germline. The CDR3 is made up of 15 amino acids. Here the CDR3 DNA reads TGCGCCAGCAGCTTGGAGGGTCGGTTTAATTCACCCCTCCACTTT. It specifies CASSLEGRFNSPLHF. The variable domain in full, completed from reference TRBV5-1 and TRBJ1-6, reads KAGVTQTPRYLIKTRGQQVTLSCSPISGHRSVSWYQQTPGQGLQFLFEYFSETQRNKGNFPGRFSGRQFSNSRSEMNVSTLELGDSALYLCASSLEGRFNSPLHFGNGTRLTVT.

The V gene is TRBV19, the J gene TRBJ2-6; 10 nucleotides align to TRBD2. Germline assignment: CDR1 LNHDA and CDR2 SQIVND (reference sequence). The V gene end was trimmed by 5 bases and the J gene end by 0 bases; junction bases not matched to a gene: 4. The CDR3 runs to 17 residues. The CDR3 sequence: CASSLAGGISGANVLTF. The DNA of the CDR3 is TGTGCCAGTAGTTTAGCGGGGGGAATCTCTGGGGCCAACGTCCTGACTTTC.